The entry below describes one T cell receptor (beta chain). Its antigen is unknown. Sequencing was performed with immunoSEQ multiplex PCR; in TCRdb, only in-frame clones are kept and a portion is missing. Of 2,500 to 3,500 clones listed, less than 80% are singletons. Per the germline V gene, CDR1 is SQVTM and CDR2 is ANQGSEA. The V end was cut by 0 bases, the J end by 1 base, with 18 bases between. The CDR3 totals 17 residues. This specimen comes from a study of T cells after posttransplantation cyclophosphamide. A marrow graft followed busulfan-fludarabine conditioning, with cyclophosphamide on days +3 and +4. Notes on the study in general: Later blood repertoires were often dominated by clones from the donor CD8+ memory compartment. TRB clonality was highly associated with recipient CMV seropositivity and reactivation. Skin or GI-infiltrating T cells shared few TRB sequences with blood.

V is TRBV29-1 and J is TRBJ2-5; D may be TRBD1 (7 bases). The source of this sequence is a male patient aged 55-69 years who received an allogeneic stem cell transplant from a related donor and was CMV-positive. The graft donor may account for some of the T cells. This specimen consisted of PBMCs, obtained 30 days after allogeneic stem cell transplant with posttransplant cyclophosphamide. This CDR3 is CSVEDPVRGTAQETQYF. CDR3 nucleotide sequence: TGCAGCGTTGAAGATCCGGTCCGGGGGACAGCCCAAGAGACCCAGTACTTC.